This is a list of T cell receptor beta chains from one sample in a study of blood T cell repertoires in COVID-19. Sequencing used immunoSEQ multiplex PCR; TCRdb keeps in-frame clones, though not all of them. The data hold 95,000 to 150,000 clones, with 82% observed a single time. Sequenced input: peripheral blood. The source of these receptors is a woman in her sixties or seventies with acute or convalescent COVID-19. Each CDR3 is given with its conserved first and last residue. The order of the fields is V gene, J gene, D gene, clone size, CDR3 DNA, CDR3 protein. A D gene is named only where the DNA matches it firmly. Some rows mark clone size as missing; the rest say once, few, many or name a class of expanded clone.

V gene: TRBV30
J gene: TRBJ1-2
D gene: .
clone size: .
CDR3 DNA: TGTGCCCCTATTTGCGGGGGGTACACCTTC
CDR3 protein: CAPICGGYTF

V gene: TRBV7-8
J gene: TRBJ1-1
D gene: TRBD1
clone size: .
CDR3 DNA: TGTGCCAGCAGCCTCCTAGCTACAGGGGACACTGAAGCTTTCTTT
CDR3 protein: CASSLLATGDTEAFF

V gene: TRBV28
J gene: TRBJ1-1
D gene: .
clone size: .
CDR3 DNA: TGTGCCAGCAGTTTATACAGGGTAAACACTGAAGCTTTCTTT
CDR3 protein: CASSLYRVNTEAFF

V gene: TRBV7-6
J gene: TRBJ1-1
D gene: .
clone size: .
CDR3 DNA: TGTGCCAGCACCAGGGGTGGGGGCACTGAAGCTTTCTTT
CDR3 protein: CASTRGGGTEAFF

V gene: TRBV6-2/TRBV6-3
J gene: TRBJ1-5
D gene: .
clone size: few
CDR3 DNA: TGTGCCAGCAGTTCAGGGTTCAATCAGCCCCAGCATTTT
CDR3 protein: CASSSGFNQPQHF

V gene: TRBV5-5
J gene: TRBJ1-2
D gene: TRBD1
clone size: .
CDR3 DNA: TGTGCCAGCAGCTTGGGGGGACAGGGGAACTATGGCTACACCTTC
CDR3 protein: CASSLGGQGNYGYTF

V gene: TRBV5-1
J gene: TRBJ1-4
D gene: TRBD1
clone size: .
CDR3 DNA: TGCGCCAGCAGCGTAGGACAGGGGGTCGGAGAAAAACTGTTTTTT
CDR3 protein: CASSVGQGVGEKLFF

V gene: TRBV9
J gene: TRBJ2-1
D gene: TRBD1
clone size: .
CDR3 DNA: TGTGCCAGCAGCGTAGACCCGGGACAGAGGCGATCCGTTGAGCAGTTCTTC
CDR3 protein: CASSVDPGQRRSVEQFF

V gene: TRBV5-1
J gene: TRBJ1-1
D gene: .
clone size: .
CDR3 DNA: TGCGCCAGCAGCCTAAAGGAGGGGACTGAAGCTTTCTTT
CDR3 protein: CASSLKEGTEAFF

V gene: TRBV5-1
J gene: TRBJ2-3
D gene: TRBD2
clone size: .
CDR3 DNA: TGCGCCAGCAGCCTCGCGACTAGCGGGAGCACAGATACGCAGTATTTT
CDR3 protein: CASSLATSGSTDTQYF

V gene: TRBV19
J gene: TRBJ1-3
D gene: TRBD1
clone size: .
CDR3 DNA: TGTGCCAGTAGCATCTCTGGACAGGGCCCCGGAAACACCATATATTTT
CDR3 protein: CASSISGQGPGNTIYF

V gene: TRBV7-8
J gene: TRBJ1-6
D gene: .
clone size: .
CDR3 DNA: TGTGCCAGCAGCCCTCATCTACTGAATTTCTATAATTCACCCCTCCACTTT
CDR3 protein: CASSPHLLNFYNSPLHF

V gene: TRBV19
J gene: TRBJ2-3
D gene: TRBD1
clone size: few
CDR3 DNA: TGTGCCAGTAGTCCGGACAGGTCGAGCACAGATACGCAGTATTTT
CDR3 protein: CASSPDRSSTDTQYF

V gene: TRBV20-1
J gene: TRBJ2-3
D gene: .
clone size: .
CDR3 DNA: TGCAGTGCTAGTCCTCAGACAGATACGCAGTATTTT
CDR3 protein: CSASPQTDTQYF

V gene: TRBV6-5
J gene: TRBJ1-2
D gene: .
clone size: .
CDR3 DNA: TGTGCCAGCAGCAGTTTTCGGACAGTCTACTATGGCTACACCTTC
CDR3 protein: CASSSFRTVYYGYTF

V gene: TRBV4-3
J gene: TRBJ2-1
D gene: .
clone size: .
CDR3 DNA: TGCGCCAGCAGCCAAGCCTGGGGGGGCTGGGCGAATGAGCAGTTCTTC
CDR3 protein: CASSQAWGGWANEQFF

V gene: TRBV11-3
J gene: TRBJ2-5
D gene: TRBD2
clone size: .
CDR3 DNA: TGTGCCAGCAGCTTATCTCTCGGGGGGGACCAAGAGACCCAGTACTTC
CDR3 protein: CASSLSLGGDQETQYF

V gene: TRBV6-1
J gene: TRBJ2-4
D gene: .
clone size: once
CDR3 DNA: TGTGCCAGCAGTGAAACGGGGGGCGCCGGCAAAAACATTCAGTACTTC
CDR3 protein: CASSETGGAGKNIQYF

V gene: TRBV7-2
J gene: TRBJ2-5
D gene: .
clone size: .
CDR3 DNA: TGTGCCAGCAGATTCGGGACTTCCCAAGAGACCCAGTACTTC
CDR3 protein: CASRFGTSQETQYF

V gene: TRBV7-2
J gene: TRBJ1-6
D gene: TRBD1
clone size: .
CDR3 DNA: TGTGCCAGCAGCTCCGACAGGGGATCCTATAATTCACCCCTCCACTTT
CDR3 protein: CASSSDRGSYNSPLHF

V gene: TRBV10-3
J gene: TRBJ2-7
D gene: .
clone size: .
CDR3 DNA: TGTGCCATCAGTGAAGAGGTGGAGCAGTACTTC
CDR3 protein: CAISEEVEQYF

V gene: TRBV18
J gene: TRBJ1-1
D gene: .
clone size: .
CDR3 DNA: TGTGCCAGCTCACGCAGGGGCACTGAAGCTTTCTTT
CDR3 protein: CASSRRGTEAFF

V gene: TRBV18
J gene: TRBJ1-1
D gene: .
clone size: .
CDR3 DNA: TGTGCCAGCTCACCAATATCGGGAATGAACACTGAAGCTTTCTTT
CDR3 protein: CASSPISGMNTEAFF

V gene: TRBV5-5
J gene: TRBJ1-2
D gene: .
clone size: .
CDR3 DNA: TGTGCCAGCAGCTTAGGGGGTGAATATGGCTACACCTTC
CDR3 protein: CASSLGGEYGYTF

V gene: TRBV5-1
J gene: TRBJ2-7
D gene: TRBD1
clone size: .
CDR3 DNA: TGCGCCAGCAGCTTAGTACAGGGGGCATCCGAGCAGTACTTC
CDR3 protein: CASSLVQGASEQYF

V gene: TRBV5-6
J gene: TRBJ1-6
D gene: .
clone size: few
CDR3 DNA: TGTGCCAGCAGCTCGCGACCGGGAGTTAATTCACCCCTCCACTTT
CDR3 protein: CASSSRPGVNSPLHF

V gene: TRBV11-2
J gene: TRBJ2-1
D gene: .
clone size: few
CDR3 DNA: TGTGCCAGCAGATTCCAGGGGTTCAATGAGCAGTTCTTC
CDR3 protein: CASRFQGFNEQFF

V gene: TRBV7-2
J gene: TRBJ1-5
D gene: .
clone size: .
CDR3 DNA: TGTGCCAGCAGCCAGGGGTCTGGGGGCAATCAGCCCCAGCATTTT
CDR3 protein: CASSQGSGGNQPQHF

V gene: TRBV5-6
J gene: TRBJ2-3
D gene: .
clone size: .
CDR3 DNA: TGTGCCAGCAGCAAGACTAGCACAGATACGCAGTATTTT
CDR3 protein: CASSKTSTDTQYF

V gene: TRBV19
J gene: TRBJ1-2
D gene: .
clone size: .
CDR3 DNA: TGTGCCAGTAGTAGCCCAGGTTTAGGCTACACCTTC
CDR3 protein: CASSSPGLGYTF

V gene: TRBV7-9
J gene: TRBJ2-2
D gene: .
clone size: .
CDR3 DNA: TGTGCCAGCAGCTTAGGGCAGACGAACACCGGGGAGCTGTTTTTT
CDR3 protein: CASSLGQTNTGELFF

V gene: TRBV5-4
J gene: TRBJ2-5
D gene: .
clone size: .
CDR3 DNA: TGTGCCAGCAGCTTGATGGCGGATCAAGAGACCCAGTACTTC
CDR3 protein: CASSLMADQETQYF

V gene: TRBV5-4
J gene: TRBJ1-6
D gene: .
clone size: once
CDR3 DNA: TGTGCCAGTCACCGGACAGAGAATAATTCACCCCTCCACTTT
CDR3 protein: CASHRTENNSPLHF

V gene: TRBV29-1
J gene: TRBJ1-5
D gene: TRBD1
clone size: .
CDR3 DNA: TGCAGCGTTGGACAGGGGGTAAATCAGCCCCAGCATTTT
CDR3 protein: CSVGQGVNQPQHF

V gene: TRBV9
J gene: TRBJ1-5
D gene: TRBD1
clone size: .
CDR3 DNA: TGTGCCAGCAGCAAACAGGGGGCAACTAATCAGCCCCAGCATTTT
CDR3 protein: CASSKQGATNQPQHF

V gene: TRBV27
J gene: TRBJ2-2
D gene: TRBD2
clone size: .
CDR3 DNA: TGTGCCAGCAGTCCCATAATGGGGCGGGGGGGCGTCTTTCACACCGGGGAGCTGTTTTTT
CDR3 protein: CASSPIMGRGGVFHTGELFF

V gene: TRBV13
J gene: TRBJ2-1
D gene: TRBD2
clone size: .
CDR3 DNA: TGTGCCAGCAGCTTACTAGCGGGAAGGGATGAGCAGTTCTTC
CDR3 protein: CASSLLAGRDEQFF

V gene: TRBV19
J gene: TRBJ2-3
D gene: .
clone size: .
CDR3 DNA: TGTGCCAGTAGTCTTAGGACAAGGGAGGCAGATACGCAGTATTTT
CDR3 protein: CASSLRTREADTQYF

V gene: TRBV14
J gene: TRBJ2-7
D gene: TRBD1
clone size: .
CDR3 DNA: TGTGCCAGCAGCCAACTACAACCGGGACAGGGGGCCTACGAGCAGTACTTC
CDR3 protein: CASSQLQPGQGAYEQYF

V gene: TRBV11-3
J gene: TRBJ2-5
D gene: .
clone size: .
CDR3 DNA: TGTGCCAGCAGCTTAGGGTCAGGGTTGGGAGAGACCCAGTACTTC
CDR3 protein: CASSLGSGLGETQYF

V gene: TRBV5-1
J gene: TRBJ2-5
D gene: TRBD1
clone size: few
CDR3 DNA: TGCGCCAGCAGCGTAGGACAGGGGCAAAATGAGGAGACCCAGTACTTC
CDR3 protein: CASSVGQGQNEETQYF

V gene: TRBV4-1
J gene: TRBJ1-1
D gene: TRBD1
clone size: once
CDR3 DNA: TGCGCCAGCAGCCTCCGACAGGGGGCTTCGACTGAAGCTTTCTTT
CDR3 protein: CASSLRQGASTEAFF

V gene: TRBV4-2
J gene: TRBJ1-2
D gene: .
clone size: .
CDR3 DNA: TGTGCCAGCAGCCGTTCAGGGGAGGGTGGCTACACCTTC
CDR3 protein: CASSRSGEGGYTF

V gene: TRBV7-2
J gene: TRBJ1-5
D gene: TRBD1
clone size: .
CDR3 DNA: TGTGCCAGCAGCTCGACAGGGCGGCCCCAGCATTTT
CDR3 protein: CASSSTGRPQHF

V gene: TRBV27
J gene: TRBJ1-6
D gene: TRBD1
clone size: .
CDR3 DNA: TGTGCCAGCAGTTTCTTGGACAGGGGGCAAGGTTCACCCCTCCACTTT
CDR3 protein: CASSFLDRGQGSPLHF

V gene: TRBV19
J gene: TRBJ1-1
D gene: TRBD1
clone size: .
CDR3 DNA: TGTGCCAGTAGTAACCCAGGGGGAAACACTGAAGCTTTCTTT
CDR3 protein: CASSNPGGNTEAFF

V gene: TRBV7-2
J gene: TRBJ1-2
D gene: TRBD1
clone size: .
CDR3 DNA: TGTGCCAGCAGCAAAGACAGGGGGCAGGGCTACACCTTC
CDR3 protein: CASSKDRGQGYTF

V gene: TRBV11-3
J gene: TRBJ2-5
D gene: TRBD1
clone size: .
CDR3 DNA: TGTGCCAGCAGCTTAGGGGGACAGGCCCAGTACTTC
CDR3 protein: CASSLGGQAQYF

V gene: TRBV3-1/TRBV3-2
J gene: TRBJ2-2
D gene: TRBD1
clone size: .
CDR3 DNA: TGTGCCAGCAGCCCACAGGGGTCTAACACCGGGGAGCTGTTTTTT
CDR3 protein: CASSPQGSNTGELFF

V gene: TRBV24-1
J gene: TRBJ2-1
D gene: TRBD2
clone size: .
CDR3 DNA: TGTGCCACCAGTATTATAGCGGGGGGCTACAATGAGCAGTTCTTC
CDR3 protein: CATSIIAGGYNEQFF

V gene: TRBV11-3
J gene: TRBJ1-6
D gene: .
clone size: .
CDR3 DNA: TGTGCCAGCAGCCTTCAGGGGCTCTCCTATAATTCACCCCTCCACTTT
CDR3 protein: CASSLQGLSYNSPLHF

V gene: TRBV9
J gene: TRBJ1-1
D gene: .
clone size: .
CDR3 DNA: TGTGCCAGCAGTGGGGGACACCGGAACACTGAAGCTTTCTTT
CDR3 protein: CASSGGHRNTEAFF

V gene: TRBV29-1
J gene: TRBJ1-2
D gene: .
clone size: .
CDR3 DNA: TGCAGCGTTGACTATCGACACAAGAACTATGGCTACACCTTC
CDR3 protein: CSVDYRHKNYGYTF

V gene: TRBV27
J gene: TRBJ1-4
D gene: TRBD1
clone size: .
CDR3 DNA: TGTGCCAGCAGTACAAACCGGGACAGGAGAGAAAAACTGTTTTTT
CDR3 protein: CASSTNRDRREKLFF

V gene: TRBV5-6
J gene: TRBJ1-1
D gene: TRBD1
clone size: few
CDR3 DNA: TGTGCCAGCAGAGTCCGGGACAGAAGTACTGAAGCTTTCTTT
CDR3 protein: CASRVRDRSTEAFF